One and the same sample provided the 21 T cell receptor beta chains below, sequenced in a study of regulatory T cells in long-lasting Graves disease. The TCR beta library used iRepertoire HTBI primers with Arm-PCR amplification of CDR3. TCRdb reprocessed the multiplex PCR reads via MiXCR and lists one record per CDR3 protein. The data contain hundreds of thousands of distinct CDR3 sequences, roughly a sixth of them seen just once; the ten biggest clones take up roughly 27%. Time point in this sample: newly diagnosed GD, antithyroid drugs for less than 3 months. PBMCs were the source of the RNA used for TCR sequencing. This sample was shared with a second study, whose subject was T cells in Graves' hyperthyroidism and ophthalmopathy.

The specimen comprised peripheral blood mononuclear cells (PBMCs), sampled at new diagnosis, from a patient treated with antithyroid drugs. These receptors originate from a man aged 40-50 years with Graves disease.

The V and J genes are TRBV24-1 and TRBJ1-2, with TRBD1 as a possible D gene (6 bases). This CDR3 region has 14 residues. V lost 5 bases and J 6 bases, leaving 15 bases between the germline ends. The V gene's germline CDR1 is KGHDR and CDR2 SFDVKD. CDR3 sequence (DNA): TGTGCCACCAGTGCAGGCAGGGGACTAAATGGCTACACCTTC. This codes for CATSAGRGLNGYTF.

In its sample, this clonotype was seen a few times. The J gene is TRBJ1-6, the V gene TRBV5-1; D may be TRBD1 (5 bases). Looked up from germline, CDR1 is SGHRS and CDR2 is YFSETQ. There are 16 residues in the CDR3. V was pared by 3 bases and J by 4 bases, with 14 bases between. CDR3 amino acids: CASSSTDNYYNSPLHF. CDR3 bases: TGCGCCAGCAGCTCGACAGATAACTATTATAATTCACCCCTCCACTTT.

On this clonotype: This likely stems from a read error, as it lies one base from a far larger clone. The CDR3 DNA reads TGTGCCAGCAGTTACTTCCCGGGACAGTCCTGCGAGCAGTACTTC. This translates into CASSYFPGQSCEQYF. The rearrangement links TRBV6-9 to TRBJ2-7; 7 bases match TRBD1. In germline, CDR1 is MNHGY, CDR2 SVAAGI. The CDR3 is made up of 15 amino acids.

This clonotype appeared many times. The chain couples TRBV30 to TRBJ1-2; D not resolved. Germline V gene data show CDR1 as GTSNPN and CDR2 as SVGIG (reference sequence). The CDR3 consists of 12 residues. V lost 1 base and J 5 bases, leaving 8 bases between the germline ends. CDR3 region: CAWSEDGYGYTF. The CDR3 bases are TGTGCCTGGAGTGAGGACGGATATGGCTACACCTTC.

This clonotype was seen a few times. The J gene is TRBJ1-2, the V gene TRBV10-3; possibly TRBD1 for D (6 bases). The CDR3 runs 13 residues. V lost 3 bases, J lost 4 bases, and 9 bases lay in between. Germline CDR1 ENHRY, CDR2 SYGVKD. As DNA, the CDR3 is TGTGCCATCAGTGATAGGGGGAGCTATGGCTACACCTTC. Protein: CAISDRGSYGYTF.

This clonotype was recorded many times. The J gene is TRBJ2-7, the V gene TRBV7-8; D not certain. This CDR3 is built from 16 residues. Germline CDR1 reads SGHVS; CDR2 reads FQNEAQ. Trimming took off 1 base at V and 3 bases at J, with 16 bases between the two ends. The CDR3 DNA reads TGTGCCAGCAGCTTAGTACCCAGCGCGGCAGTCTACGAGCAGTACTTC. It yields the protein CASSLVPSAAVYEQYF.

In its sample, this clonotype was seen a few times. The chain joins TRBV2 to TRBJ2-6, with D uncertain. Trimming pared 3 bases from V and 0 bases from J, leaving 3 bases between. CDR3 length equals 14 residues. Germline V CDR1 and CDR2: SNHLY, FYNNEI. The CDR3 DNA is TGTGCCAGCAGTGAGCACTCTGGGGCCAACGTCCTGACTTTC. Its protein is CASSEHSGANVLTF.

This clonotype appeared a few times. The chain recombines TRBV29-1 with TRBJ1-2, with a possible D match to TRBD1 (5 bases). Germline V gene data show CDR1 as SQVTM and CDR2 as ANQGSEA. Trimming cost V 4 bases and J 1 base, with 7 bases left between them. This CDR3 spans 12 amino acids. The CDR3 reads CSVATVNYGYTF. CDR3 nucleotide sequence: TGCAGCGTTGCGACAGTTAACTATGGCTACACCTTC. The variable domain in full, with the rest retrieved from reference TRBV29-1 and TRBJ1-2, is SAVISQKPSRDICQRGTSLTIQCQVDSQVTMMFWYRQQPGQSLTLIATANQGSEATYESGFVIDKFPISRPNLTFSTLTVSNMSPEDSSIYLCSVATVNYGYTFGSGTRLTVV.

This clonotype appeared many times. The V call is TRBV5-1, the J call TRBJ2-5, with 8 bases aligning to TRBD1. Germline trimming cut 3 bases from V and 7 bases from J; bases unmatched to any gene: 5. This CDR3 is built from 13 residues. Germline V CDR1 and CDR2: SGHRS, YFSETQ. This CDR3 reads CASSSGQDGTQYF. The CDR3 DNA is TGCGCCAGCAGCTCGGGACAGGACGGGACCCAGTACTTC.

Worth noting for this clonotype: This probably arose from a read error, given a far larger clone one base away. This chain connects TRBV12-3 or TRBV12-4 to TRBJ2-7; D possibly uses TRBD1 or TRBD2 (5 bases each). V was pared by 3 bases and J by 2 bases, with 17 bases between. The length of the CDR3 is 16 residues. CDR3 region: CASSFGFGDGAYEQYF. The CDR3, as DNA: TGTGCCAGCAGTTTTGGCTTTGGGGACGGGGCCTACGAGCAGTACTTC.

This clonotype was picked up many times. The chain is built from TRBV7-3 and TRBJ2-3, with D tentatively TRBD1 or TRBD2 (5 bases each). Germline lookup yields CDR1 SGHTA and CDR2 FQGTGA. The CDR3 runs to 13 residues. Trimming shortened V by 3 bases and J by 6 bases, and 10 bases separated the two germline ends. The CDR3 DNA is TGTGCCAGCAGCTTGGGACCACCCGATACGCAGTATTTT. It encodes CASSLGPPDTQYF.

This clonotype was recorded at least ten times. V and J are TRBV20-1 and TRBJ2-3; 13 bases are a match to TRBD2. In germline, CDR1 is DFQATT, CDR2 SNEGSKA (reference sequence). Losses at the gene ends were 6 bases for V and 2 bases for J; bases not matched to a gene: 8. The CDR3 loop spans 16 amino acids. Written as DNA, the CDR3 is TGCAGTGCCTGTTGCACTAGCGGGGGGGCCACAGATACGCAGTATTTT. Amino acid sequence: CSACCTSGGATDTQYF.

This CDR3 is CAHRGGQNTYEQYF. As DNA, the CDR3 is TGTGCCCACCGTGGGGGCCAGAATACCTACGAGCAGTACTTC. This chain joins TRBV30 and TRBJ2-7; a possible D gene is TRBD1 (6 bases). The ends were cut back, 8 bases at V and 2 bases at J, with 19 bases in the middle. Germline V gene lookup returns CDR1 GTSNPN and CDR2 SVGIG (reference sequence). The CDR3 has 14 residues. The variable domain in full, with the rest retrieved from reference TRBV30 and TRBJ2-7, is SQTIHQWPATLVQPVGSPLSLECTVEGTSNPNLYWYRQAAGRGLQLLFYSVGIGQISSEVPQNLSASRPQDRQFILSSKKLLLSDSGFYLCAHRGGQNTYEQYFGPGTRLTVT.

This clonotype was detected many times. The gene calls are TRBV27 and TRBJ2-3; D unresolved. V lost 6 bases, J lost 2 bases, and 15 bases lay in between. CDR1 MNHEY and CDR2 SMNVEV come from the germline V gene (reference sequence). This CDR3 region has 15 residues. CDR3 in DNA: TGTGCCAGCAGCCCTATTGACCTCTCCACAGATACGCAGTATTTT. Protein: CASSPIDLSTDTQYF.

This clonotype was seen many times. DNA for the CDR3: TGTGCCAGCAGTTTAGGGACAGGGGTGACTGAAGCTTTCTTT. Its protein product is CASSLGTGVTEAFF. This chain connects TRBV28 to TRBJ1-1; 10 nucleotides align to TRBD1. CDR3 size: 14 residues. V lost 2 bases and J lost 5; bases outside the gene matches: 2. The germline V gene has CDR1 MDHEN and CDR2 SYDVKM.

This clonotype was counted at least ten times. The chain is built from TRBV2 and TRBJ2-1; weak D call: TRBD2 (6 bases). V was trimmed by 6 bases and J by 8 bases, leaving 14 bases between them. The germline CDR1 and CDR2 sequences are SNHLY and FYNNEI. This CDR3 is built from 13 residues. CDR3: CASRRDPRDEQFF. As DNA, the CDR3 is TGTGCCAGCAGGCGGGACCCGAGGGATGAGCAGTTCTTC.

With respect to this clonotype: A read error is the likely source, as a far larger clone sits one nucleotide away. This chain joins TRBV2 and TRBJ2-1; 12 bases agree with TRBD2. The end of the DNA is better explained by TRBJ2-5, so the J call may be wrong. CDR1 is SNHLY and CDR2 is FYNNEI in the germline V gene. The length of the CDR3 is 17 residues. CDR3 nucleotide sequence: TGTGCCAGCAGTTGGCCTAGCGGGGGGGCTGAACAAGAGGCCCAGTACTTC. This gives the protein CASSWPSGGAEQEAQYF.

This clonotype has at least ten counts. V and J are TRBV18 and TRBJ2-2; the D gene is possibly TRBD1 (5 bases). Germline V gene sequence: CDR1 KGHSH, CDR2 LQKENI. The V and J ends lost 5 bases and 0 bases respectively, with 7 bases between them. This CDR3 has 14 amino acids. CDR3 amino acids: CASSRQTNTGELFF. Here the CDR3 DNA reads TGTGCCAGCTCAAGACAGACGAACACCGGGGAGCTGTTTTTT.

The chain joins TRBV11-3 to TRBJ2-2; D gene ambiguous. The germline V gene has CDR1 SGHNT and CDR2 YENEEA. Trimming left V 6 bases short and J 4 bases short, with 15 bases between. This CDR3 comprises 15 residues. The CDR3 coding sequence is TGTGCCAGCAGAAGAATAGTGGCTTTCACCGGGGAGCTGTTTTTT. Translation gives CASRRIVAFTGELFF.

This clonotype has more than one count but fewer than ten. The CDR3 is CASSQELSSDTQYF. CDR3 DNA: TGCGCCAGCAGCCAAGAACTCAGCTCAGATACGCAGTATTTT. The V and J genes are TRBV4-3 and TRBJ2-3; the D is unclear. Germline loops: CDR1 LGHNA, CDR2 YSLEER. CDR3 length: 14 residues. Trimming pared 0 bases from V and 4 bases from J, leaving 8 bases between.

CDR3 DNA: TGTGCCACCCTCCGCTCGGGGTCCACCGGGGAGCTGTTTTTT. This encodes CATLRSGSTGELFF. V and J are TRBV28 and TRBJ2-2; TRBD2 is a possible D gene (5 bases). The ends were cut back, 10 bases at V and 4 bases at J, with 16 bases in the middle. This CDR3 is 14 amino acids long. The germline CDR1 and CDR2 sequences are MDHEN and SYDVKM.